The sequence of this T cell receptor beta chain was determined in a study of lymphopenia after photon versus proton radiotherapy. The protocol was immunoSEQ multiplex PCR, while the TCRdb copy is restricted to in-frame clones and leaves out a portion. The sample consists of some 20,000 clones, roughly nine tenths of them appearing once. The table lists this clone with a count of one. V shed 4 bases and J shed 2 bases, with 8 bases lying between them. Germline CDR1 and CDR2: SGHVS and FQNEAQ. The CDR3 consists of 13 residues. The gene calls are TRBV7-8 and TRBJ1-1, with D perhaps TRBD1 (5 bases). Source: peripheral blood, taken from a patient treated with proton-based radiotherapy. The TCR comes from a man in his 70s with pancreatic cancer. CDR3 amino acids: CASSWGKNTEAFF. The CDR3 DNA is TGTGCCAGCAGCTGGGGCAAAAACACTGAAGCTTTCTTT.